This T cell receptor (beta chain) was captured by sequencing in a study of glioma-infiltrating T cells after dendritic cell vaccination. Study overall: At biweekly intervals, patients got three intradermal dendritic cell vaccine injections.

CDR3 length: 14 amino acids. Germline-derived CDR1 and CDR2 are MRHNA and SNTAGT. The primer mix had 60 V beta and 13 J beta primers. Only in-frame clones appear in the TCRdb table, and some are missing; sequencing was by immunoSEQ multiplex PCR. This repertoire shows roughly 80,000 clones, around 86% found once; its top ten account for approximately 2.2%. As to time point: after dendritic cell vaccination, including at tumor progression/relapse. No glioblastoma patient carried an isocitrate dehydrogenase mutation. As to this clone: The antigen remains unidentified.

General observations from the study: Few patients contributed both blood and tumor specimens.

This specimen consisted of blood, obtained after dendritic cell vaccination. This rearrangement joins TRBV6-4 to TRBJ2-5; D remains ambiguous. The last part of the DNA fits TRBJ2-7 better; the J call may be wrong. The TCR comes from a human donor with glioblastoma. The CDR3 DNA follows: TGTGCCAGCAGTGAACACACCCTGGCAGGCGAGCAGTACTTC. Its translation: CASSEHTLAGEQYF.